The 3 T cell receptor beta chains listed next were all sequenced from one sample in a study of cytomegalovirus exposure and HLA in healthy donors (dated by TCRdb to 2016 to 2017). Receptors were amplified or captured by the immunoSEQ multiplex PCR assay. A mixture of 60 forward primers for TCR Vbeta segments and 13 reverse primers for TCR Jbeta segments was used in the multiplex PCR. TCRdb took this table from immuneACCESS and kept in-frame rearrangements with V and J called. Such tables lack part of the clones; where checked against another copy, unresolved V genes explain under half of the gap, and the rest is unexplained. This sample holds fewer than 200,000 clones; roughly 80% were observed only once. The ten largest make up approximately 4.5% of the sample. Material: PBMCs. The source of these receptors is a man aged 25-45 years in good health and CMV-seronegative.

This clone was seen a single time. This sequence joins TRBV5-1 and TRBJ2-7, with D hard to call. This CDR3 is 14 amino acids long. V lost 0 bases and J lost 1, with 8 bases in between. Germline assignment: CDR1 SGHRS and CDR2 YFSETQ. As DNA, the CDR3 is TGCGCCAGCAGCTTGGATCCCCGTTCCTACGAGCAGTACTTC. Translated, it gives CASSLDPRSYEQYF.

The chain has TRBV7-8 and TRBJ1-6; no clear D gene. The CDR3 is 16 amino acids. Germline assignment: CDR1 SGHVS and CDR2 FQNEAQ. Between the trimmed V and J ends, which lost 1 base and 0 bases, there was a span of 7 bases. CDR3 residues: CASSLVPSSYNSPLHF. The CDR3 nucleotides read TGTGCCAGCAGCTTAGTCCCTTCCTCCTATAATTCACCCCTCCACTTT.

V is TRBV30 and J is TRBJ1-5; the D gene is possibly TRBD1 (6 bases). V was cut by 3 bases and J by 4 bases, with 16 bases left in between. The V gene's germline CDR1 is GTSNPN and CDR2 SVGIG (reference sequence). The CDR3 loop spans 15 amino acids. CDR3 in DNA: TGTGCCTGGAGCACGACCGGGACAAAGAATCAGCCCCAGCATTTT. It is translated as CAWSTTGTKNQPQHF.